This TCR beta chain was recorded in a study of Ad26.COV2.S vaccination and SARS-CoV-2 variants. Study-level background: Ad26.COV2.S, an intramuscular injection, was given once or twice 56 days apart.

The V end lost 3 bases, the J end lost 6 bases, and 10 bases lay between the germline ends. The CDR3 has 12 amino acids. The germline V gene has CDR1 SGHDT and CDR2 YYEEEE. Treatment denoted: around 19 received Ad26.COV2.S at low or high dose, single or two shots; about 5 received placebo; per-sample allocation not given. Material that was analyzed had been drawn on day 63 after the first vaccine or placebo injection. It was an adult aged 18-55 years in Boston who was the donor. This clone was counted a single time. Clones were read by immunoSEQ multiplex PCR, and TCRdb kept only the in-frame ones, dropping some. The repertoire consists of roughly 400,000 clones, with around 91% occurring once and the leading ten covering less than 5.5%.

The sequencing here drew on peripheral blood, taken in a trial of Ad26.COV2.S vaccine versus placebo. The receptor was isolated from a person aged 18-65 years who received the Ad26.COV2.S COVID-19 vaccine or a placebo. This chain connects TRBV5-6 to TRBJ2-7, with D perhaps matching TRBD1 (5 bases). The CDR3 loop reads CASSSTRVEQYF. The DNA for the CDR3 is TGTGCCAGCAGCTCGACCAGGGTCGAGCAGTACTTC.